This TCR beta chain emerged from a study of vaccination and CD4 T cells after COVID-19. The wider study: Overlapping spike peptides of SARS-CoV-2, HCoV-NL63, HCoV-OC43 and HCoV-229E were used, and cells were stimulated with them.

The assay that was used to sequence DNA from cultured CD4+ T cells was the Oncomine TCR Beta short-read assay. In TCRdb, the PCR reads were re-called with MiXCR into one record per CDR3 protein. The data show about 12,000 distinct CDR3 sequences, around 21% seen once. This CDR3 is built from 15 residues. The junction had 6 bases not matched to a gene; V was cut back by 7 bases and J by 1 base. Per germline, CDR1 LNHDA and CDR2 SQIVND (reference sequence). This clonotype was counted between two and nine times. Its antigen is as yet unknown. Treatment denoted: roughly 10-day PBMC culture with coronavirus spike peptide pools or control peptides (ViraFEST assay). Via ViraFEST, peptide pools expanded antigen-specific T cells before TCR sequencing.

The sequence was collected from a human donor who received a COVID-19 vaccine. The material sequenced was CD4+ T cells from blood, cultured in vitro, taken before SARS-CoV-2 vaccination. The rearrangement links TRBV19 to TRBJ1-5; the match to TRBD1 covers 8 bases. CDR3 region: CASKTGVASNQPQHF. For the CDR3, the DNA is TGTGCCAGTAAGACAGGGGTGGCGAGCAATCAGCCCCAGCATTTT.